Below are 11 T cell receptor beta chains sequenced from a single sample in a study of blood T cells in healthy people across ages. Then a second PCR, running roughly 7 to 11 cycles, was carried out with a sample-barcoded 5' primer and a J-beta primer mix. TCRdb re-derived calls from the 5' RACE reads in MiXCR, one entry per CDR3 protein. This sample yields about 840,000 distinct CDR3 sequences, of which under 35% are seen a single time; about 9.4% belongs to the top ten. This sample also appeared in a second study, on T cells of mothers and their children.

The sequencing input was blood. The receptors shown here come from a middle-aged woman in good health.

This clonotype was found many times. This sequence joins TRBV4-3 and TRBJ2-7; D is perhaps TRBD2 (7 bases). Trimming cost V 0 bases and J 7 bases, with 16 bases left between them. There are 15 residues in the CDR3. Germline CDR1 reads LGHNA; CDR2 reads YSLEER. CDR3 protein: CASSQDRTGRGEQYF. CDR3 coding DNA: TGCGCCAGCAGCCAAGATCGTACAGGGCGGGGGGAGCAGTACTTC.

V is TRBV5-1 and J is TRBJ2-2, with TRBD1 identical over 7 bases. The CDR3 consists of 14 residues. V shed 3 bases, J shed 1 base, and the junction held 0 bases outside the gene matches. CDR1 SGHRS and CDR2 YFSETQ come from the germline V gene. CDR3 protein: CASSWDRNTGELFF. DNA for the CDR3: TGCGCCAGCAGCTGGGACAGGAACACCGGGGAGCTGTTTTTT.

This clonotype was observed many times. The chain combines TRBV10-3 with TRBJ1-1; the D gene is possibly TRBD1 (5 bases). Trimming cost V 4 bases and J 2 bases, with 11 bases left between them. The CDR3 is 14 amino acids. In germline, CDR1 is ENHRY, CDR2 SYGVKD. CDR3 residues: CAISGRGSNTEAFF. Here the CDR3 DNA reads TGTGCCATCAGTGGGCGGGGGAGTAACACTGAAGCTTTCTTT.

This sequence joins TRBV6-4 and TRBJ2-3; D might be TRBD2 (7 bases). In germline, CDR1 is MRHNA, CDR2 SNTAGT. The CDR3 extends over 15 amino acids. Trimming took off 3 bases at V and 1 base at J, with 11 bases between the two ends. The CDR3 region has the DNA TGTGCCAGCAGTGAGGGGGCGGGGGGCACAGATACGCAGTATTTT. Its protein is CASSEGAGGTDTQYF.

This clonotype was observed a handful of times. The rearrangement uses TRBV9 and TRBJ2-3; D is perhaps TRBD1 or TRBD2 (6 bases each). This CDR3 comprises 17 residues. Germline CDR1 and CDR2: SGDLS and YYNGEE. Trimming pared 0 bases from V and 2 bases from J, leaving 16 bases between. The CDR3 is CASSVVGGTSDTDTQYF. CDR3 coding DNA: TGTGCCAGCAGCGTAGTAGGGGGGACCTCTGACACAGATACGCAGTATTTT.

This chain joins TRBV18 and TRBJ2-1; D is possibly TRBD1 or TRBD2 (5 bases each). CDR1 and CDR2 from the germline V gene are KGHSH and LQKENI. Trimming removed 3 bases at V and 8 bases at J, with 11 bases between. This CDR3 contains 13 residues. CDR3 sequence (DNA): TGTGCCAGCTCACCGGGGGTTGAGGATGAGCAGTTCTTC. Encoded protein: CASSPGVEDEQFF.

The chain couples TRBV7-2 to TRBJ1-2; no clear D gene. Germline V gives CDR1 SGHTA, CDR2 FQGNSA. CDR3 length: 13 residues. Trimming pared 7 bases from V and 5 bases from J, leaving 14 bases between. The chain's CDR3 is CASTGGGLYGYTF. CDR3 bases: TGTGCCAGCACGGGTGGCGGCTTATATGGCTACACCTTC.

In this sample, this clonotype turned up many times. This chain links TRBV29-1 with TRBJ2-1, with 12 bases identical to TRBD2. Germline CDR1 and CDR2: SQVTM and ANQGSEA. Germline trimming cut 7 bases from V and 5 bases from J; bases unmatched to any gene: 6. The CDR3 runs 14 residues. This CDR3 is CSASSGGGHNEQFF. The CDR3 region has the DNA TGCAGCGCATCTAGCGGGGGGGGACACAATGAGCAGTTCTTC.

This clonotype was counted a few times. The chain uses TRBV11-2 and TRBJ2-3; no definite D call. V lost 4 bases, J lost 3 bases, and 8 bases lay in between. This CDR3 is 13 amino acids long. Per germline, CDR1 SGHAT and CDR2 FQNNGV. CDR3: CASSSEWTDTQYF. DNA for the CDR3: TGTGCCAGCAGCTCTGAGTGGACAGATACGCAGTATTTT.

The table lists this clonotype with a few counts. This may stem from a read error, because a much larger clone lies one nucleotide away. The chain recombines TRBV6-5 with TRBJ2-3; D may be TRBD2 (7 bases). Looked up from germline, CDR1 is MNHEY and CDR2 is SVGAGI. CDR3 size: 14 residues. The chain's CDR3 is CSSRGGGETDTQYF. The CDR3 DNA is TGTTCCAGCCGAGGGGGGGGTGAGACAGATACGCAGTATTTT.

Details on this clonotype: A read error may produce the germline difference seen at one junction end. The CDR3: CASSLWGAGGVNTETFF. CDR3 DNA: TGTGCCAGCAGCTTATGGGGTGCAGGGGGGGTGAACACTGAAACTTTCTTT. The chain uses TRBV11-2 and TRBJ1-1; 7 positions match TRBD1. The CDR3 runs 17 residues. Germline CDR1 and CDR2: SGHAT and FQNNGV.